Listed here are 32 T cell receptor beta chains from one sample, sequenced in a study of quantifying T cell responses using KT2 cells. Study overall: Reverse transcription used primers in the TCR alpha and beta constant regions.

A single-stranded UMI oligo with SP2 sequence was ligated to cDNA 3' ends. First-round PCR used 3 to 4 cycles and beta primers RC1.1 and RC1.2 covering TRBC1 and TRBC2. Via MiXCR, TCRdb re-called the UMI-ligation and nested PCR reads, giving one row per CDR3 protein. In the table there are tens of thousands of distinct CDR3 sequences, around an eighth of which are singletons. The specimen was PBMCs spiked with cells of the T cell clone KT2. The source is a human donor.

This clonotype was observed many times. The rearrangement links TRBV29-1 to TRBJ1-5, with TRBD1 identical over 9 bases. The germline CDR1 and CDR2 sequences are SQVTM and ANQGSEA. V was clipped by 6 bases and J by 6 bases; unmatched bases: 6. This CDR3 spans 13 amino acids. The CDR3 sequence is CSVTTGGGQPQHF. As DNA, the CDR3 is TGCAGCGTCACCACAGGGGGCGGTCAGCCCCAGCATTTT. The whole variable domain, filled in from reference TRBV29-1 and TRBJ1-5, reads SAVISQKPSRDICQRGTSLTIQCQVDSQVTMMFWYRQQPGQSLTLIATANQGSEATYESGFVIDKFPISRPNLTFSTLTVSNMSPEDSSIYLCSVTTGGGQPQHFGDGTRLSIL.

This clonotype was picked up many times. The chain combines TRBV3-1 with TRBJ2-7, with 9 nucleotides matching TRBD1. V shed 4 bases, J shed 6 bases, and the junction held 10 bases outside the gene matches. Looked up from germline, CDR1 is LGHDT and CDR2 is YNNKEL (reference sequence). The CDR3 consists of 15 residues. The CDR3 DNA sequence: TGTGCCAGCAGCCTGACAGGACAGGGGCGGTCCGAGCAGTACTTC. Residues: CASSLTGQGRSEQYF.

This clonotype was seen repeatedly, ten times or more. This chain links TRBV11-3 with TRBJ1-1; perhaps TRBD1 as D (6 bases). CDR1 and CDR2 (germline): SGHNT, YENEEA. This CDR3 has 12 amino acids. V was cut by 8 bases and J by 1 base, with 8 bases left in between. The CDR3 sequence is CASRGQNTEAFF. The CDR3 DNA follows: TGTGCCAGCCGGGGACAGAACACTGAAGCTTTCTTT.

This clonotype occurred many times. V and J are TRBV5-1 and TRBJ1-4, with TRBD1 matching over 8 bases. Germline CDR1 reads SGHRS; CDR2 reads YFSETQ. There are 17 residues in the CDR3. V gave up 4 bases and J gave up 7 bases; unmatched junction bases: 15. CDR3: CASSPGGDVGGSEKLFF. The CDR3 DNA reads TGCGCCAGCAGCCCAGGGGGCGACGTAGGGGGGTCTGAAAAACTGTTTTTT.

This clonotype was seen a few times. The chain links TRBV7-2 to TRBJ2-1; 9 nucleotides align to TRBD2. The CDR3 spans 14 residues. V shed 3 bases, J shed 6 bases, and the junction held 3 bases outside the gene matches. From germline, CDR1 is SGHTA and CDR2 FQGNSA. DNA for the CDR3: TGTGCCAGCAGCTTTGCTAGCGGGATCAATGAGCAGTTCTTC. Translated: CASSFASGINEQFF.

Only a few counts were recorded for this clonotype. This chain links TRBV15 with TRBJ2-7, with D hard to call. Looked up from germline, CDR1 is LNHNV and CDR2 is YYDKDF (reference sequence). The CDR3 runs 15 residues. V was clipped by 0 bases and J by 0 bases, with 9 bases between them. For the CDR3, the DNA is TGTGCCACCAGCAGAGATGTCAGCCACTCCTACGAGCAGTACTTC. Protein sequence: CATSRDVSHSYEQYF. The whole variable domain, filled in from reference TRBV15 and TRBJ2-7, reads DAMVIQNPRYQVTQFGKPVTLSCSQTLNHNVMYWYQQKSSQAPKLLFHYYDKDFNNEADTPDNFQSRRPNTSFCFLDIRSPGLGDTAMYLCATSRDVSHSYEQYFGPGTRLTVT.

V usage is TRBV2 and J usage is TRBJ1-5, with TRBD1 identical over 8 bases. The CDR3 consists of 16 residues. Germline V gene sequence: CDR1 SNHLY, CDR2 FYNNEI. The ends lost 0 bases at V and 7 bases at J; junction bases unmatched: 8. The CDR3 sequence: CASSEAWTGRGQPQHF. The CDR3 nucleotides are TGTGCCAGCAGTGAAGCGTGGACAGGGCGGGGACAGCCCCAGCATTTT.

This chain links TRBV4-1 with TRBJ1-1, with a weak D call TRBD1 (5 bases). Germline CDR1 and CDR2: MGHRA and YSYEKL. This CDR3 is 14 amino acids long. V was shortened by 9 bases and J by 1 base, with 15 bases between the two germline ends. The CDR3 spells CASQGLLKNTEAFF. In DNA, the CDR3 is TGCGCCAGTCAGGGATTACTTAAGAACACTGAAGCTTTCTTT.

This clonotype was seen more than once but under ten times. V gene TRBV5-6 combines with J gene TRBJ2-7, with D perhaps TRBD1 (6 bases). The CDR3 is 15 amino acids. From germline, CDR1 is SGHDT and CDR2 YYEEEE. Trimming removed 3 bases at V and 4 bases at J, with 17 bases between. CDR3 bases: TGTGCCAGCAGCTCTGCGACAGGTTGGCGTTACGAGCAGTACTTC. It codes for CASSSATGWRYEQYF.

Of note for this clonotype: Germline and junction disagree at one end, which may indicate a read error. The chain is built from TRBV7-7 and TRBJ2-3, with D perhaps TRBD2 (5 bases). Germline values: CDR1 SSHAT, CDR2 FNYEAQ (reference sequence). This CDR3 is built from 16 residues. The CDR3 is CASSPLGGLGTDTQYF. The CDR3 DNA is TGTGCTAGCAGCCCACTCGGAGGCCTAGGCACAGATACGCAGTATTTT.

This clonotype was observed a handful of times. This rearrangement joins TRBV2 to TRBJ2-1, with 7 bases identical to TRBD1. V shed 5 bases and J 5 bases; nucleotides not matched to a gene: 6. The CDR3 is 14 amino acids. CDR1 is SNHLY and CDR2 is FYNNEI in the germline V gene. This CDR3 is CASSWTGANNEQFF. As DNA, the CDR3 is TGTGCCAGCAGTTGGACAGGCGCCAACAATGAGCAGTTCTTC. Based on the CDR3 plus reference TRBV2 and TRBJ2-1, the full variable domain is EPEVTQTPSHQVTQMGQEVILRCVPISNHLYFYWYRQILGQKVEFLVSFYNNEISEKSEIFDDQFSVERPDGSNFTLKIRSTKLEDSAMYFCASSWTGANNEQFFGPGTRLTVL.

This clonotype was found a few times. V usage is TRBV3-1 and J usage is TRBJ1-1; D not resolved. This CDR3 region has 16 residues. With 0 bases removed from V and 0 bases from J, the gap between germline ends came to 11 bases. Germline V gene lookup returns CDR1 LGHDT and CDR2 YNNKEL (reference sequence). This CDR3 is CASSQDLGQLNTEAFF. The CDR3 DNA follows: TGTGCCAGCAGCCAAGATCTTGGTCAGTTGAACACTGAAGCTTTCTTT.

The chain couples TRBV12-2 to TRBJ2-2; the D call in the table, TRBD1, was not verified against the DNA. TRBV12-2 is given as a pseudogene. The CDR3 sequence is 16 residues long. CDR3 in amino acids: CASRPEPRASTGELFF. The DNA of the CDR3 is TGTGCAAGTCGCCCCGAGCCCCGGGCCAGTACCGGGGAGCTGTTTTTT.

This clonotype was counted ten times or more. The chain uses TRBV6-5 and TRBJ2-7; 10 bases align to TRBD1. This CDR3 spans 15 amino acids. Germline-derived CDR1 and CDR2 are MNHEY and SVGAGI. The V gene end was trimmed by 2 bases and the J gene end by 3 bases; junction bases not matched to a gene: 4. The CDR3 loop reads CASSYNRDRGYEQYF. CDR3 coding DNA: TGTGCCAGCAGTTACAACCGGGACAGGGGCTACGAGCAGTACTTC.

The rearrangement uses TRBV5-6 and TRBJ2-7; D gene unclear. The CDR3 is made up of 14 amino acids. Trimming pared 4 bases from V and 5 bases from J, leaving 16 bases between. Per germline, CDR1 SGHDT and CDR2 YYEEEE. As DNA, the CDR3 is TGTGCCAGCAGCCTCCCCGGTCCGGGCCACGAGCAGTACTTC. Translated, it gives CASSLPGPGHEQYF.

This chain connects TRBV4-1 to TRBJ1-4, with a weak D call TRBD1 (6 bases). The germline V and J ends were trimmed by 2 bases and 7 bases, with 14 bases remaining between them. The CDR3 sequence is 15 residues long. The germline gives CDR1 MGHRA, CDR2 YSYEKL. Here the CDR3 reads CASSQRGAGSEKLFF. The CDR3 DNA reads as TGCGCCAGCAGCCAACGGGGGGCCGGGAGTGAAAAACTGTTTTTT.

This clonotype has a count of ten or more. The chain uses TRBV5-4 and TRBJ2-3, with 9 positions matching TRBD2. The CDR3 sequence is 14 residues long. V trimming: 4 bases; J trimming: 4 bases; junction bases outside the gene matches: 4. The germline V gene has CDR1 SGHNT and CDR2 YYREEE (reference sequence). The CDR3 bases are TGTGCCAGCAGCCCGCGCGGGAGGGCAGATACGCAGTATTTT. Protein: CASSPRGRADTQYF.

This chain connects TRBV6-4 to TRBJ2-3; 10 nucleotides agree with TRBD2. Germline trimming cut 5 bases from V and 2 bases from J; bases unmatched to any gene: 4. Germline CDR1 and CDR2: MRHNA and SNTAGT. The CDR3 totals 15 residues. The CDR3 DNA is TGTGCCAGCAGTCCTAGCGGGGGATCCACAGATACGCAGTATTTT. Translated, it gives CASSPSGGSTDTQYF.

V usage is TRBV5-6 and J usage is TRBJ2-7; D is uncertain. CDR3 length: 14 amino acids. The germline gives CDR1 SGHDT, CDR2 YYEEEE. Trimming stripped 0 bases from V and 4 bases from J, with 11 bases between. CDR3 in DNA: TGTGCCAGCAGCTTGGGACGGCGCAATTACGAGCAGTACTTC. Translating it yields CASSLGRRNYEQYF.

In this sample, this clonotype turned up a few times. CDR3 DNA sequence: TGTGCCATCAGTGAACAGGCGTACGAGCAGTACTTC. It translates to CAISEQAYEQYF. This chain links TRBV10-3 with TRBJ2-7; the D gene is possibly TRBD1 (5 bases). V gave up 3 bases and J gave up 4 bases, with 7 bases separating them. There are 12 residues in the CDR3. Germline CDR1 ENHRY, CDR2 SYGVKD.

This clonotype appeared many times. V and J are TRBV14 and TRBJ1-2; the D is unclear. The V and J ends lost 1 base and 6 bases respectively, with 9 bases between them. The CDR3 has 13 amino acids. The germline CDR1 and CDR2 sequences are SGHDN and FVKESK. The CDR3 loop reads CASSQAFQDGYTF. CDR3 DNA: TGTGCCAGCAGCCAAGCGTTTCAGGATGGCTACACCTTC.

The chain carries TRBV2 and TRBJ1-5, with TRBD1 identical over 8 bases. Germline CDR1 reads SNHLY; CDR2 reads FYNNEI. After removal of 5 bases from V and 2 bases from J, the junction contained 5 bases not matched to a gene. There are 15 residues in the CDR3. The CDR3 region has the DNA TGTGCCAGCAGTACAGGGGGTACAGGCAATCAGCCCCAGCATTTT. It translates to CASSTGGTGNQPQHF.

The chain combines TRBV27 with TRBJ2-5, with D perhaps matching TRBD1 or TRBD2 (5 bases each). V was cut by 5 bases and J by 7 bases, with 20 bases left in between. The CDR3 length is 15 residues. Germline assignment: CDR1 MNHEY and CDR2 SMNVEV (reference sequence). CDR3 DNA sequence: TGTGCCAGCAGTCCGTGGGACCCGTCCAGATCGACCCAGTACTTC. This encodes CASSPWDPSRSTQYF.

A few counts support this clonotype. J is TRBJ1-1 and V is TRBV2; no clear D. V was clipped by 0 bases and J by 5 bases, with 10 bases between them. Germline V lookup: CDR1 SNHLY, CDR2 FYNNEI. This CDR3 is built from 14 residues. The CDR3 DNA reads as TGTGCCAGCAGTGAAGCCGGACGTATTACTGAAGCTTTCTTT. This codes for CASSEAGRITEAFF.

The chain couples TRBV2 to TRBJ2-1; 12 bases match TRBD2. Germline lookup yields CDR1 SNHLY and CDR2 FYNNEI. This CDR3 contains 14 residues. The V segment lost 10 bases and the J segment 7 bases; nucleotides outside the gene matches: 8. The CDR3 spells CATLAGGARNEQFF. The CDR3 DNA sequence: TGTGCCACTCTAGCGGGGGGGGCACGGAATGAGCAGTTCTTC.

This clonotype was counted a few times. The chain is built from TRBV10-3 and TRBJ1-2; a possible D gene is TRBD1 (5 bases). This CDR3 is 16 amino acids long. Between the trimmed V and J ends, which lost 0 bases and 4 bases, there was a span of 15 bases. Germline CDR1 is ENHRY and CDR2 is SYGVKD. CDR3 sequence: CAISESVGGGVYGYTF. DNA of the CDR3: TGTGCCATCAGTGAGTCGGTCGGCGGAGGGGTCTATGGCTACACCTTC.

There are many counts of this clonotype. This chain uses TRBV11-3 with TRBJ1-1, with D hard to call. Between the trimmed V and J ends, which lost 4 bases and 4 bases, there was a span of 7 bases. This CDR3 is 12 amino acids long. The V gene's germline CDR1 is SGHNT and CDR2 YENEEA. The CDR3 coding sequence is TGTGCCAGCAGCTCCTTGGGCACTGAAGCTTTCTTT. It codes for CASSSLGTEAFF.

This chain links TRBV5-1 with TRBJ2-7; weak D call: TRBD1 (5 bases). The V gene's germline CDR1 is SGHRS and CDR2 YFSETQ. Trimming took off 0 bases at V and 0 bases at J, with 10 bases between the two ends. The CDR3 contains 15 residues. The CDR3 sequence is CASSLGQGSSYEQYF. The DNA for the CDR3 is TGCGCCAGCAGCTTGGGTCAGGGAAGCTCCTACGAGCAGTACTTC. Filled out from reference TRBV5-1 and TRBJ2-7, the complete variable domain reads KAGVTQTPRYLIKTRGQQVTLSCSPISGHRSVSWYQQTPGQGLQFLFEYFSETQRNKGNFPGRFSGRQFSNSRSEMNVSTLELGDSALYLCASSLGQGSSYEQYFGPGTRLTVT.

This clonotype was recorded at least ten times. The chain uses TRBV29-1 and TRBJ2-1; weak D call: TRBD2 (5 bases). V was trimmed by 7 bases and J by 1 base, leaving 11 bases between them. The CDR3 has 13 residues. Germline V CDR1 and CDR2: SQVTM, ANQGSEA. The CDR3 DNA follows: TGCAGCGAATGGACGGGATCCTACAATGAGCAGTTCTTC. Amino acid sequence: CSEWTGSYNEQFF.

A few counts support this clonotype. The CDR3 DNA reads TGTGCCAGCAGTAGGGACATAATGAACACTGAAGCTTTCTTT. Translation: CASSRDIMNTEAFF. The gene calls are TRBV6-5 and TRBJ1-1, with D possibly TRBD1 on 6 matching bases. The V end lost 5 bases, the J end lost 0 bases, and 10 bases lay between the germline ends. Germline V lookup: CDR1 MNHEY, CDR2 SVGAGI. The CDR3 contains 14 residues.

This clonotype came up a few times. The chain has TRBV15 and TRBJ2-1; D not certain. There are 16 residues in the CDR3. V lost 2 bases and J 4 bases, leaving 15 bases between the germline ends. Germline V gene data show CDR1 as LNHNV and CDR2 as YYDKDF (reference sequence). Here the CDR3 DNA reads TGTGCCACCAGCAGAACGGCGAACTACCTATACAATGAGCAGTTCTTC. Translated, it gives CATSRTANYLYNEQFF.

The CDR3 reads CASSPRQNSPLHF. The CDR3 DNA follows: TGTGCCAGCAGCCCGCGACAGAATTCACCCCTCCACTTT. V gene TRBV7-8 combines with J gene TRBJ1-6; possible D gene TRBD1, 5 bases. The germline V and J ends were trimmed by 5 bases and 7 bases, with 9 bases remaining between them. CDR1 and CDR2 (germline): SGHVS, FQNEAQ. This CDR3 region has 13 residues.